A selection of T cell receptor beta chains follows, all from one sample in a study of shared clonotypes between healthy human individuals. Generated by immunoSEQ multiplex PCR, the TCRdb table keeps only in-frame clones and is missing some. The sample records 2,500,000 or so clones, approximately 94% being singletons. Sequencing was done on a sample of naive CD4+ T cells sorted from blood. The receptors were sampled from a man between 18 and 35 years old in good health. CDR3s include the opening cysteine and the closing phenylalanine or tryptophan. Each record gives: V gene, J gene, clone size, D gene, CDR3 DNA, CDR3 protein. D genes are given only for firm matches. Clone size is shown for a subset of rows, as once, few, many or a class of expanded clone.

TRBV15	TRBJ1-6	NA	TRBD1	TGTGCCACCAGCGAAAAGACAGGGGGTCGGAATTCACCCCTCCACTTT	CATSEKTGGRNSPLHF
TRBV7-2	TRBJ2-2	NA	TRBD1	TGTGCCAGCAGCTGGGACAGGGGCTGGTACACCGGGGAGCTGTTTTTT	CASSWDRGWYTGELFF
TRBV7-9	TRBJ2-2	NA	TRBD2	TGTGCCAGCAGAAGAGCGGGAGACACCGGGGAGCTGTTTTTT	CASRRAGDTGELFF
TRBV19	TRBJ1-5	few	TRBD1	TGTGCCAGTAGTAAGACAGGGGAGGGAGAGGGTCAGCCCCAGCATTTT	CASSKTGEGEGQPQHF
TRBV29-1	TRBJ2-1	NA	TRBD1	TGCAGCGTTGGACGAGGGGGCGTCCACAATGAGCAGTTCTTC	CSVGRGGVHNEQFF
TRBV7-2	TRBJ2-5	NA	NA	TGTGCCAGCAGACCCAGGGTTGGGGAGACCCAGTACTTC	CASRPRVGETQYF
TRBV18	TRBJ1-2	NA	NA	TGTGCCAGCTCACCATCGGGGGCTGGTATGGGCTACACCTTC	CASSPSGAGMGYTF
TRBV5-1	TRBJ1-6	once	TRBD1	TGCGCCAGCAGCTTCGACAGGGGTGGTCATTCACCCCTCCACTTT	CASSFDRGGHSPLHF
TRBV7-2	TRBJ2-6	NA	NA	TGTGCCAGCAGCTTAGAGAGGGGGACCCGTTCTGGGGCCAACGTCCTGACTTTC	CASSLERGTRSGANVLTF
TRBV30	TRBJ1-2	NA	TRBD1	TGTGCCTGGAGGGCCGACAGGGCGGGGCGATATGGCTACACCTTC	CAWRADRAGRYGYTF
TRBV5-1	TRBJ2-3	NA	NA	TGCGCCACCCATAGCGCCCCGGGGACAGATACGCAGTATTTT	CATHSAPGTDTQYF
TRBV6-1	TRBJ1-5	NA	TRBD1	TGTGCCAGCAGTGCAGCAGGGGGTGGTCAGCCCCAGCATTTT	CASSAAGGGQPQHF
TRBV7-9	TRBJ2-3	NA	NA	TGTGCCAGCAGCTCCTTCCGGGAGAAGGGCACAGATACGCAGTATTTT	CASSSFREKGTDTQYF
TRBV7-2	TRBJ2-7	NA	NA	TGTGCCAGCAGCTCCAATCTGCAGTCCTACGAGCAGTACTTC	CASSSNLQSYEQYF
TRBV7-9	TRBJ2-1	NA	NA	TGTGCCAGCAGCTCGGACCAACTAAATCAGTTCTTC	CASSSDQLNQFF
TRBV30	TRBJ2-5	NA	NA	TGTGCCTGGAGAAATAGCTGGGGGACCCAGTACTTC	CAWRNSWGTQYF
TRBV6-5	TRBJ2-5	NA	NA	TGTGCCAGCAGTTACTCGTACGGGACCAAAGAGACCCAGTACTTC	CASSYSYGTKETQYF
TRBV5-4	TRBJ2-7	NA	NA	TGTGCCAGCAGCCCGTCGACAGGATTCTCCTACGAGCAGTACTTC	CASSPSTGFSYEQYF
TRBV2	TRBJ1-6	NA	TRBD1	TGTGCCAGCAGCCGGACAGGGGTCCTCTATAATTCACCCCTCCACTTT	CASSRTGVLYNSPLHF
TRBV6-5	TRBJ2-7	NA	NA	TGTGCCAGCAGCCCAGGGGGGGGGCCCTACGAGCAGTACTTC	CASSPGGGPYEQYF
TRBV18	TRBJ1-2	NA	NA	TGTGCCAGCTCACCAGGGGGGGCCAGCGGCTACACCTTC	CASSPGGASGYTF
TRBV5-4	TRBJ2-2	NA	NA	TGTGCCAGCAGCCGGACCCAGACAAACACCGGGGAGCTGTTTTTT	CASSRTQTNTGELFF
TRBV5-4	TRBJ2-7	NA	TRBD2	TGTGCCAGCAGCCCTTCCGCCGGGACTACATCCTACGAGCAGTACTTC	CASSPSAGTTSYEQYF
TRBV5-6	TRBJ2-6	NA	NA	TGTGCCAGCAGCTATTCTGGGGCCAACGTCCTGACTTTC	CASSYSGANVLTF
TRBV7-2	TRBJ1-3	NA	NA	TGTGCCAGCAGCCCCCACCCCGGACAGTCAGGAAACACCATATATTTT	CASSPHPGQSGNTIYF
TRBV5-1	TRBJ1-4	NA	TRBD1	TGCGCCAGCAGACAGGGGATGGCTAATGAAAAACTGTTTTTT	CASRQGMANEKLFF
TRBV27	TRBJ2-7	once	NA	TGTGCCAGCAGTCGAGGTTCCGGGAGCGAGCAGTACTTC	CASSRGSGSEQYF
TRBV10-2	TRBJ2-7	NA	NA	TGCGCCAGCAGTGACCTCGGAGAGACCTACGAGCAGTACTTC	CASSDLGETYEQYF
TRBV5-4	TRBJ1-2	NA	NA	TGTGCCAGCAGCTTGACAGACTACTATGGCTACACCTTC	CASSLTDYYGYTF
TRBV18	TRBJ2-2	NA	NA	TGTGCCAACTCAAAAGGGACAGAGCTGTTTTTT	CANSKGTELFF
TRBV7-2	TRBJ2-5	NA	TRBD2	TGTGCCAGCAGCTCACTAGCGGGAGCAGAGACCCAGTACTTC	CASSSLAGAETQYF
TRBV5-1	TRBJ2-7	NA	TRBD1	TGCGCCAGCAGCTTGGCTTCAGGGGGCGAAGTGGCCTACGAGCAGTACTTC	CASSLASGGEVAYEQYF
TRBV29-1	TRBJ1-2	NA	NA	TGCAGCGTTGCCCTCTCCTATGGCTACACCTTC	CSVALSYGYTF
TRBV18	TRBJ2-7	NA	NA	TGTGCCAGCTCCTCCGACACCGACTACGAGCAGTACTTC	CASSSDTDYEQYF